This is a list of T cell receptor beta chains from one sample in a study of blood T cell repertoires in COVID-19. TCRdb keeps only in-frame clones here, not all; method: immunoSEQ multiplex PCR. The sample consists of 150,000 to 180,000 clones, 80% to 90% of them appearing once. Sequenced: peripheral blood. These receptors were collected from a woman aged 70-85 years with acute or convalescent COVID-19. CDR3s include the opening cysteine and the closing phenylalanine or tryptophan. A D gene is named only where the DNA matches it firmly. Clone size is not always given. Where it is, it says once, few, many or a class for expanded clones.

d_call	v_call	clone_size	j_call	cdr3_aa	cdr3_nt
-	TRBV10-1	-	TRBJ2-2	CASSARAAGELFF	TGCGCCAGCAGTGCGCGGGCCGCCGGGGAGCTGTTTTTT
TRBD1	TRBV7-8	-	TRBJ1-1	CASNSDRDRKNTEAFF	TGTGCCAGCAACAGCGATAGGGACAGGAAGAACACTGAAGCTTTCTTT
-	TRBV5-1	-	TRBJ2-7	CASSWAGGFEQYF	TGCGCCAGCAGCTGGGCAGGTGGTTTCGAGCAGTACTTC
-	TRBV28	-	TRBJ1-2	CAINGLNMVPFGYTF	TGTGCCATCAACGGACTAAACATGGTCCCCTTTGGCTACACCTTC
-	TRBV12-5	-	TRBJ1-2	CASGLGLNYGYTF	TGTGCTAGTGGTTTAGGACTGAACTATGGCTACACCTTC
-	TRBV7-2	-	TRBJ2-4	CASSHSGYGNIQYF	TGTGCCAGCAGCCATAGCGGATACGGAAACATTCAGTACTTC
-	TRBV5-6	-	TRBJ2-4	CASSPGSLLAKNIQYF	TGTGCCAGCAGCCCCGGGTCTCTCCTAGCCAAAAACATTCAGTACTTC
-	TRBV7-2	-	TRBJ1-2	CASSLTAARGYTF	TGTGCCAGCAGCTTAACCGCGGCTCGCGGCTACACCTTC
-	TRBV7-9	-	TRBJ2-4	CASSLGPYIQYF	TGTGCCAGCAGCTTAGGGCCGTACATTCAGTACTTC
TRBD2	TRBV5-8	-	TRBJ2-2	CASSQTSGNTGELFF	TGTGCCAGCAGCCAGACTAGCGGAAACACCGGGGAGCTGTTTTTT
-	TRBV27	-	TRBJ1-5	CASSLSPGQPQHF	TGTGCCAGCAGTTTATCCCCGGGTCAGCCCCAGCATTTT
TRBD1	TRBV6-1	-	TRBJ2-2	CASSEAGTGTGELFF	TGTGCCAGCAGTGAAGCCGGGACAGGCACCGGGGAGCTGTTTTTT
-	TRBV6-5	-	TRBJ1-1	CASSLKTAMSEAFF	TGTGCCAGCAGTTTAAAGACAGCTATGAGTGAAGCTTTCTTT
TRBD2	TRBV9	-	TRBJ2-3	CASSVGTGGGYGTDTQYF	TGTGCCAGCAGCGTAGGAACGGGCGGGGGGTATGGCACAGATACGCAGTATTTT
-	TRBV4-1	-	TRBJ1-2	CASSQEMAVGYTF	TGCGCCAGCAGCCAAGAAATGGCGGTGGGCTACACCTTC
TRBD1	TRBV18	-	TRBJ2-1	CASSLGQGGNEQFF	TGTGCCAGCTCACTCGGACAGGGGGGCAATGAGCAGTTCTTC
TRBD2	TRBV6-5	-	TRBJ2-3	CASSYGGSGRFGTQYF	TGTGCCAGCAGTTACGGGGGTAGCGGGAGGTTCGGTACGCAGTATTTT
-	TRBV3-1/TRBV3-2	-	TRBJ1-1	CASSQQGSEAFF	TGTGCCAGCAGCCAACAGGGTAGCGAAGCTTTCTTT
-	TRBV7-6	-	TRBJ2-3	CASSKGGRGLSTDTQYF	TGTGCCAGCAGCAAAGGGGGGCGGGGACTAAGCACAGATACGCAGTATTTT
TRBD2	TRBV2	-	TRBJ2-2	CASSGGRANTGELFF	TGTGCCAGCAGTGGGGGGAGGGCGAACACCGGGGAGCTGTTTTTT
-	TRBV2	-	TRBJ2-3	CASSEGRWNTQYF	TGTGCCAGCAGTGAAGGGCGGTGGAATACGCAGTATTTT
TRBD1	TRBV28	-	TRBJ1-3	CASSSGTGLSGNTIYF	TGTGCCAGCAGCTCCGGGACAGGCCTCTCTGGAAACACCATATATTTT
TRBD1	TRBV19	-	TRBJ1-5	CASSLSGTGSNQPQHF	TGTGCCAGTTCCCTTTCCGGGACAGGGAGTAATCAGCCCCAGCATTTT
TRBD1	TRBV7-2	-	TRBJ1-2	CASRPGTGYVYGYTF	TGTGCCAGCAGACCAGGGACAGGATATGTCTATGGCTACACCTTC
-	TRBV28	-	TRBJ1-4	CATLRFTGKGEKLFF	TGTGCCACCCTGAGGTTTACAGGGAAGGGTGAAAAACTGTTTTTT
-	TRBV4-1	-	TRBJ2-4	CASSRDEVPPNIQYF	TGCGCCAGCAGCCGCGACGAGGTCCCGCCAAACATTCAGTACTTC
-	TRBV3-1/TRBV3-2	-	TRBJ2-1	CASSQEGLAQFF	TGTGCCAGCAGCCAAGAGGGGCTTGCGCAGTTCTTC
TRBD1	TRBV2	many	TRBJ1-1	CATEDRERKAFF	TGTGCCACCGAGGACAGGGAGCGAAAAGCTTTCTTT
TRBD2	TRBV18	-	TRBJ2-3	CASSPPSGGGAVDTQYF	TGTGCCAGCTCACCCCCCTCCGGCGGGGGGGCCGTAGATACGCAGTATTTT
-	TRBV5-4	few	TRBJ2-1	CASSSRTRPRGGDEQFF	TGTGCCAGCAGCTCTCGGACACGACCTAGGGGGGGGGATGAGCAGTTCTTC
-	TRBV5-1	once	TRBJ2-6	CASSSTGGANVLTF	TGCGCCAGCAGCTCGACAGGTGGGGCCAACGTCCTGACTTTC